Described below is a single TCR beta chain sequence and its context. What it binds is unknown. Tagging with unique molecular identifiers was a feature of the TCR beta cDNA libraries. TCRdb re-analysed the PCR reads in MiXCR, keeping a single row per CDR3 protein. The data contain around 710,000 distinct CDR3 sequences, roughly 46% of them singletons. The data are from a study of post-analysis software for immune sequencing data. Study details: Disease trajectories encompassed relapsing-remitting, secondary progressive and progressive-relapsing multiple sclerosis.

CDR3 length: 14 amino acids. V lost 4 bases to trimming and J lost 1 base, with 10 bases between them. CDR1 and CDR2 from the germline V gene are SGHDT and YYEEEE. Study findings and constraints: Versus controls, multiple sclerosis patients showed significantly lower diversity (normalized Chao1). Four or five TRBV segments (TRBV5-6, TRBV5-1 and TRBV20-1 among them) occurred more frequently in patients than in controls.

Sequenced material: blood. The gene calls are TRBV5-6 and TRBJ2-3; D is unclear. The receptor comes from a girl aged 5-17 years with multiple sclerosis. The CDR3 reads CASSNSGGTDTQYF. DNA of the CDR3: TGTGCCAGCAGCAATAGTGGGGGCACAGATACGCAGTATTTT.